These 11 T cell receptor beta chains were all obtained from the same sample, sequenced in a study of long-term antiretroviral therapy in people with HIV. This was the immunoSEQ v3.0 assay at survey level. Clones were sequenced by immunoSEQ multiplex PCR, and TCRdb holds only the in-frame ones, with some missing. The sample yields more than 20,000 clones, around 83% seen once. The sample in question was unsorted PBMCs, obtained 3 years after starting antiretroviral therapy. The receptors were sampled from a man younger than 35 with HIV.

The gene calls are TRBV6-4 and TRBJ2-3; 16 bases fit TRBD2. This CDR3 region has 18 residues. Germline assignment: CDR1 MRHNA and CDR2 SNTAGT. J gave up 1 base and V 2 bases, and 3 bases lay outside the gene matches. Written as DNA, the CDR3 is TGTGCCAGCAGTGACGCTGGGACTAGCGGGGGGGGCACAGATACGCAGTATTTT. Protein sequence: CASSDAGTSGGGTDTQYF.

Only a few counts were recorded for this clone. J is TRBJ2-7 and V is TRBV28, with D unresolved. V was trimmed by 5 bases and J by 2 bases, leaving 13 bases between them. The CDR3 extends over 14 amino acids. Germline V gives CDR1 MDHEN, CDR2 SYDVKM. The CDR3 loop is CASSGRDKAYEQYF. The CDR3 coding sequence is TGTGCCAGCAGTGGCCGAGACAAAGCCTACGAGCAGTACTTC.

The rearrangement uses TRBV28 and TRBJ2-4; no reliable D call. Germline V gene sequence: CDR1 MDHEN, CDR2 SYDVKM. The CDR3 contains 15 residues. V shed 10 bases and J shed 0 bases, with 16 bases lying between them. The CDR3 DNA reads TGTGCCACCAACAGTGGGGAATTAGCCAAAAACATTCAGTACTTC. It is translated as CATNSGELAKNIQYF.

The CDR3 reads CSAPTIYEQYF. The CDR3 DNA reads TGCAGTGCGCCGACAATCTACGAGCAGTACTTC. The J gene is TRBJ2-7, the V gene TRBV20-1, with D unclear. The CDR3 is 11 amino acids. V lost 6 bases to trimming and J lost 3 bases, with 9 bases between them. CDR1 and CDR2 from the germline V gene are DFQATT and SNEGSKA (reference sequence).

This chain joins TRBV18 and TRBJ1-2; 8 nucleotides line up with TRBD1. Germline trimming cut 0 bases from V and 3 bases from J; bases unmatched to any gene: 6. Germline CDR1 is KGHSH and CDR2 is LQKENI. The CDR3 covers 16 residues. The DNA for the CDR3 is TGTGCCAGCTCACCACCCGGGACAGGAGCGGACTATGGCTACACCTTC. Translation gives CASSPPGTGADYGYTF.

The rearrangement links TRBV6-6 to TRBJ1-2; TRBD1 agrees at 7 bases. CDR3 length equals 14 residues. With 4 bases clipped from V and 3 bases from J, the junction kept 5 bases outside the gene matches. Germline CDR1 is MNHNY and CDR2 is SVGAGI (reference sequence). Written as DNA, the CDR3 is TGTGCCAGCAGTTCCCAGACAGGGCACTATGGCTACACCTTC. The encoded protein is CASSSQTGHYGYTF.

This clone was observed once. One end of the junction varies from germline; a read error may be responsible. The CDR3 sequence is CASSFLPGGPNTGELFF. CDR3 nucleotides: TGTGCTAGCAGCTTCCTGCCGGGGGGCCCGAACACCGGGGAGCTGTTTTTT. The chain links TRBV7-7 to TRBJ2-2, with D possibly matching TRBD2 (7 bases). The CDR3 loop spans 17 amino acids. Germline lookup yields CDR1 SSHAT and CDR2 FNYEAQ (reference sequence).

This chain links TRBV2 with TRBJ2-3, with a weak D call TRBD2 (5 bases). The CDR3 is made up of 14 amino acids. V lost 4 bases and J lost 3, with 11 bases in between. The germline V gene has CDR1 SNHLY and CDR2 FYNNEI. DNA of the CDR3: TGTGCCAGCAGTGGAAGAGGAGGTACAGATACGCAGTATTTT. Residues: CASSGRGGTDTQYF.

The V call is TRBV28, the J call TRBJ1-5, with D hard to call. The germline V gene has CDR1 MDHEN and CDR2 SYDVKM. The V and J ends lost 5 bases and 12 bases respectively, with 11 bases between them. CDR3 length equals 11 residues. The CDR3 DNA reads TGTGCCAGCAGTCAGTCCCGTGGCCAGCATTTT. Amino acids: CASSQSRGQHF.

In this sample, this clone turned up once. The rearrangement links TRBV27 to TRBJ1-5; D uncertain. V lost 2 bases to trimming and J lost 6 bases, with 5 bases between them. This CDR3 region has 12 residues. The germline CDR1 and CDR2 sequences are MNHEY and SMNVEV (reference sequence). CDR3 loop: CASSLVGQPQHF. CDR3 DNA: TGTGCCAGCAGTTTAGTGGGTCAGCCCCAGCATTTT.

The chain couples TRBV6-1 to TRBJ1-5; 8 bases agree with TRBD1. The junction had 5 bases not matched to a gene; V was cut back by 6 bases and J by 7 bases. The CDR3 has 13 residues. CDR1 is MNHNS and CDR2 is SASEGT in the germline V gene. The CDR3 protein is CASRTGGFQPQHF. DNA for the CDR3: TGTGCCAGCAGAACAGGGGGGTTCCAGCCCCAGCATTTT.